This T cell receptor beta chain was captured by sequencing in a study of cytomegalovirus exposure and HLA in healthy donors. General study results and limits: As a later analysis showed, a missense DCLRE1C variant was linked to trimming of TCR beta V- and J-genes.

It was with 60 Vbeta and 13 Jbeta primers that the PCR ran. Only in-frame clones appear in the TCRdb table, and some are missing; sequencing was by immunoSEQ multiplex PCR. The sample lists tens of thousands of clones, approximately 80% occurring once. With regard to this clone: The antigen is undetermined.

The CDR3 loop spans 16 amino acids. V lost 4 bases, J lost 5 bases, and 20 bases lay in between. Germline assignment: CDR1 MGHRA and CDR2 YSYEKL. Sequenced input: PBMCs. This TCR came from a human donor in good health. The V gene is TRBV4-1, the J gene TRBJ1-2; D remains ambiguous. The CDR3 loop reads CASSPAGRALLYGYTF. The DNA for the CDR3 is TGCGCCAGCAGCCCCGCGGGGAGGGCGCTTCTGTATGGCTACACCTTC.